A selection of T cell receptor beta chains follows, all from one sample in a study of CD8+ T cells in alopecia areata. Assay used: immunoSEQ multiplex PCR; TCRdb lists only in-frame clones, some missing. Of 95,000 to 100,000 clones in the sample, around 60% are singletons; the top ten hold about a sixth. Sequences were derived from CD8+ T cells sorted from blood, sampled at approximately week 60, from a patient treated with tofacitinib. The receptors come from a human donor with alopecia areata. Both conserved end residues are part of each CDR3. The D gene is left open where the match is weak. Clone size is shown for a subset of rows, as once, few, many or a class of expanded clone.

len	v_gene	j_gene	abundance	d_gene	CDR3nt	CDR3aa
14	TRBV7-9	TRBJ2-7	NA	NA	TGTGCCAGCAGCTTAGTATCCGGTCACCACGAGCAGTACTTC	CASSLVSGHHEQYF
12	TRBV25-1	TRBJ2-5	NA	NA	TGTGCCAGCAGTGACCCAATGTTGGCCCAGTACTTC	CASSDPMLAQYF
11	TRBV18	TRBJ2-1	NA	NA	TGTGCCAGCTCACCAAGGAAAGAGCAGTTCTTC	CASSPRKEQFF
14	TRBV10-2	TRBJ1-1	NA	NA	TGCGCCAGCAGTGAAGGTGGGGATAGGACTGAAGCTTTCTTT	CASSEGGDRTEAFF
12	TRBV5-1	TRBJ1-3	NA	NA	TGCGCCAGCAGCTTGGAGGGAAACACCATATATTTT	CASSLEGNTIYF
15	TRBV27	TRBJ2-1	NA	NA	TGTGCCAGCAGTTTAGGGGACGGAGGGTACAATGAGCAGTTCTTC	CASSLGDGGYNEQFF
10	TRBV29-1	TRBJ2-3	NA	NA	TGCAGCGTAGGTTCAGATACGCAGTATTTT	CSVGSDTQYF
13	TRBV7-9	TRBJ2-7	few	NA	TGTGCCAGCAGCCCTCGGTCCAGCAACGAGCAGTACTTC	CASSPRSSNEQYF
13	TRBV30	TRBJ2-1	NA	NA	TGTGCCTGGAGTGTCGCCCCCTCTACTGTGGGGATCTTC	CAWSVAPSTVGIF
16	TRBV7-9	TRBJ2-7	NA	NA	TGTGCCAGCAGCTCGCCCCGGGAGAGAGACCCCTACGAGCAGTACTTC	CASSSPRERDPYEQYF
14	TRBV2	TRBJ2-5	NA	NA	TGTGCCAGCCCAAGGGGCGGGTTAGAAGAGACCCAGTACTTC	CASPRGGLEETQYF
16	TRBV13	TRBJ2-7	large	NA	TGTGCCAGCAGCTTAGCCCGGACAGGACTAAACTACGAGCAGTACTTC	CASSLARTGLNYEQYF
16	TRBV5-1	TRBJ2-2	few	NA	TGCGCCAGCAGCCCCGTGGGAGGGGGCAACACCGGGGAGCTGTTTTTT	CASSPVGGGNTGELFF
14	TRBV6-1	TRBJ1-5	once	NA	TGTGCCAGCGGCGACGTTTGGGGCAATCAGCCCCAGCATTTT	CASGDVWGNQPQHF
15	TRBV2	TRBJ2-3	NA	TRBD2	TGTGCCAGCAGACCTAGCGGGGGGGCCCCAGATACGCAGTATTTT	CASRPSGGAPDTQYF
15	TRBV4-1	TRBJ1-1	NA	NA	TGCGCCAGCAGCCTTAATAAGGGCCTGAACACTGAAGCTTTCTTT	CASSLNKGLNTEAFF
15	TRBV7-9	TRBJ2-7	NA	NA	TGTGCCAGCAGCCCCCTACACAAGATCTCCTACGAGCAGTACTTC	CASSPLHKISYEQYF
14	TRBV29-1	TRBJ1-1	few	TRBD1	TGCAGCGTTGAAGGATGGGACAGTGGGACTGAAGCTTTCTTT	CSVEGWDSGTEAFF